This is a list of T cell receptor beta chains from one sample in a study of vaccination and CD4 T cells after COVID-19. TCRdb re-derived calls from the PCR reads in MiXCR, one entry per CDR3 protein. In the table there are around 13,000 distinct CDR3 sequences, roughly 20% of which are singletons. Their antigens remain unidentified. The sequencing sample was made of cultured CD4+ T cells from blood. These receptors were collected from a human donor with COVID-19. Both conserved end residues are part of each CDR3. Clone sizes are given selectively: once, few, many, or a class where the clone is expanded.

TRBJ2-5 TRBV6-1 . CASMGTRWGETQYF
TRBJ1-2 TRBV20-1 medium-sized CSARRGANYGYTF
TRBJ2-7 TRBV11-2 . CASSHFRDPAYEQYF
TRBJ2-7 TRBV28 . CASSPTGTPIYEQYF
TRBJ1-4 TRBV6-5 few CASSYPRANEKLFF
TRBJ2-2 TRBV5-6 . CASGFQGNTGELFF
TRBJ2-3 TRBV29-1 . CSPSGGPHESSTDTQYF
TRBJ1-2 TRBV2 . CASTRDRTYGYTF
TRBJ1-2 TRBV6-1 . CASRSSGTGVSYGYTF
TRBJ2-7 TRBV30 . CAWSGDTYYEQYF
TRBJ2-3 TRBV6-1 few CASTGAGVADTQYF
TRBJ2-5 TRBV19 . CASKVSGGYQETQYF
TRBJ1-2 TRBV29-1 . CSVGVTANYGYTF
TRBJ1-6 TRBV6-4 few CASSPGQYSPLHF
TRBJ2-2 TRBV7-7 . CASSPRGGRGFEELFF
TRBJ1-5 TRBV7-2 . CASSLAGTGTLGYSNQPQHF
TRBJ1-5 TRBV19 few CASSPDSSWQPQHF
TRBJ2-1 TRBV19 once CASSITTGRNEQFF
TRBJ2-7 TRBV24-1 . CATSRDSLDEQYF
TRBJ1-1 TRBV7-2 . CASSLEQMNTEAFF
TRBJ2-7 TRBV19 . CASSSYRGWEEQYF
TRBJ1-2 TRBV30 . CAWGIVTGGWDYGYTF
TRBJ2-3 TRBV5-5 . CASEGLAVTDTQYF
TRBJ2-7 TRBV20-1 once CSARKPQDSPSYEQYF
TRBJ2-2 TRBV6-1 medium-sized CASRLLAGGPTGELFF
TRBJ1-3 TRBV27 . CASSSLLLGAGNTIYF
TRBJ2-5 TRBV5-1 . CASNQLGQGMDTTQYF
TRBJ2-1 TRBV24-1 few CATSDFRGGGVSYNEQFF
TRBJ1-1 TRBV20-1 medium-sized CSARGAPNTEAFF
TRBJ2-7 TRBV5-4 . CASSASGGLSYEQYF
TRBJ2-3 TRBV19 . CASSISQASTDTQYF
TRBJ1-5 TRBV7-2 medium-sized CASSLGDRVSNQPQHF
TRBJ2-2 TRBV5-4 . CASSLAGANTGELFF
TRBJ2-5 TRBV7-2 . CASSRGHLQETQYF
TRBJ1-6 TRBV7-2 medium-sized CASRETGDGSPLHF
TRBJ2-2 TRBV19 few CASSYSGGRNRGELFF
TRBJ1-1 TRBV5-1 medium-sized CASSLETGGAGLAFF
TRBJ2-5 TRBV20-1 few CSATDFQETQYF
TRBJ2-1 TRBV19 . CASSIGTSPYNEQFF
TRBJ1-2 TRBV14 . CASSQLGGGRSYTF
TRBJ2-1 TRBV20-1 few CSADLDTTYNEQFF
TRBJ2-7 TRBV10-3 few CATRTSGSPYEQYF
TRBJ2-3 TRBV18 . CASSLQGLAGGTDTQYF
TRBJ1-5 TRBV19 . CASSTNGPGGQPQHF
TRBJ1-2 TRBV29-1 . CSVEINGQYGYTF
TRBJ1-2 TRBV11-3 . CASSEDHRVRDYGYTF
TRBJ2-3 TRBV11-1 medium-sized CASSLYPPTDTQYF
TRBJ1-2 TRBV12-3/TRBV12-4 . CASSLPGISGGYTF
TRBJ1-1 TRBV20-1 few CSAKGRPNTEAFF
TRBJ2-7 TRBV6-2/TRBV6-3 . CASSYSVDRGKQYF
TRBJ2-1 TRBV10-1 few CASSAQRGGRGEQFF
TRBJ2-3 TRBV2 . CASSDPTKEGDTQYF
TRBJ1-1 TRBV15 . CATSRVGVRITEAFF
TRBJ2-3 TRBV14 . CASSPLGQTDTQYF
TRBJ2-3 TRBV5-8 . CASSFMGDTQYF
TRBJ2-6 TRBV5-1 . CASSPPSGANVLTF
TRBJ1-1 TRBV2 . CASSRRGSMNTEAFF
TRBJ2-5 TRBV2 few CASSGLAGGPRQETQYF
TRBJ1-1 TRBV2 medium-sized CASSETRTSWGAFF
TRBJ1-2 TRBV5-1 . CASSLVGNYGYTF